This TCR beta chain came from a study of CD8+CD57+ T cells in acquired aplastic anemia. Findings and caveats of the study: Researchers report that about 28 CD8+ CDR3 sequences appeared in both patients and controls.

Germline V gene lookup returns CDR1 KGHDR and CDR2 SFDVKD. The J segment lost 6 bases and the V segment lost 4 bases, leaving 8 bases of the junction unmatched. The CDR3 length is 15 residues. All patients picked for sequencing had shown, by flow cytometry, an expansion of CD8+CD57+ cells. All participating patients were living with severe acquired aplastic anemia. Points on this clonotype: Antigen unknown.

Genomic DNA served as template for TCR beta VDJ and CDR3 profiling. MiXCR was run by TCRdb on the reads, yielding one entry per CDR3 protein. The profile shows about 260,000 distinct CDR3 sequences, roughly 82% of them singletons. This clonotype was obtained from a human donor with aplastic anemia. The sequencing input was sorted CD4+, CD8+, or CD8+CD57+ T cells (not recorded which) from PBMCs. The V call is TRBV24-1, the J call TRBJ1-2, with TRBD1 identical over 9 bases. The CDR3 DNA reads as TGTGCCACCAGTGACAAGAAAACAGGGGGCGATGGCTACACCTTC. Amino acid sequence: CATSDKKTGGDGYTF.